The 30 T cell receptor beta chains below were found in one sample sequenced in a study of shared clonotypes between healthy human individuals. Sequencing was performed with immunoSEQ multiplex PCR; in TCRdb, only in-frame clones are kept and a portion is missing. The profile covers around 1,000,000 clones, with approximately 80% appearing a single time and over 0.8% taken by the ten largest. The sequencing sample was made of memory CD4+ T cells from PBMCs. Stated subset: CD45RA-negative fraction. The receptors derive from a man aged 18 to 30 in good health. Some clones in this sample may be carry-over from other donors' samples.

The J gene is TRBJ1-1, the V gene TRBV5-6; no clear D. The germline gives CDR1 SGHDT, CDR2 YYEEEE. Trimming pared 4 bases from V and 0 bases from J, leaving 10 bases between. The CDR3 is 14 amino acids. The CDR3: CASSPTGMNTEAFF. The CDR3 DNA follows: TGTGCCAGCAGCCCGACGGGTATGAACACTGAAGCTTTCTTT.

This clone came up a few times. The chain employs TRBV18 and TRBJ2-2; D possibly corresponds to TRBD1 (5 bases). V was clipped by 4 bases and J by 4 bases, with 10 bases between them. This CDR3 region has 14 residues. Germline V gene data show CDR1 as KGHSH and CDR2 as LQKENI. CDR3 protein: CASSLQGSTGELFF. CDR3 nucleotides: TGTGCCAGCTCACTTCAGGGATCCACCGGGGAGCTGTTTTTT.

The chain carries TRBV7-9 and TRBJ1-3, with D perhaps TRBD1 (5 bases). The V end was cut by 1 base, the J end by 7 bases, with 8 bases between. The germline V gene encodes CDR1 SEHNR and CDR2 FQNEAQ (reference sequence). The CDR3 consists of 13 residues. CDR3 in amino acids: CASSLVAGNTIYF. The CDR3 region has the DNA TGTGCCAGCAGCTTAGTGGCAGGGAACACCATATATTTT.

The CDR3 loop reads CASRLAGVGNEQFF. The CDR3 DNA sequence: TGTGCCAGCAGACTAGCGGGAGTAGGCAATGAGCAGTTCTTC. The chain carries TRBV27 and TRBJ2-1, with 11 bases identical to TRBD2. Germline V gene data show CDR1 as MNHEY and CDR2 as SMNVEV (reference sequence). After removal of 6 bases from V and 6 bases from J, the junction contained 4 bases not matched to a gene. CDR3 length: 14 residues.

This clone was observed a single time. J is TRBJ1-4 and V is TRBV29-1; TRBD1 aligns across 7 bases. The CDR3 extends over 15 amino acids. Trimming cost V 4 bases and J 8 bases; bases outside gene matches: 13. CDR1 and CDR2 from the germline V gene are SQVTM and ANQGSEA. CDR3 in DNA: TGCAGCGTTGTTGGGACAGTATATTCAGGGGAAAAACTGTTTTTT. Translated: CSVVGTVYSGEKLFF.

This clone was recorded a few times. The chain links TRBV19 to TRBJ2-7, with 11 nucleotides matching TRBD2. Germline CDR1 is LNHDA and CDR2 is SQIVND (reference sequence). V was clipped by 4 bases and J by 2 bases; unmatched bases: 4. CDR3 length: 15 amino acids. The CDR3 bases are TGTGCCAGTAGTACGACTAGCGGGGCAACCTACGAGCAGTACTTC. Its protein is CASSTTSGATYEQYF.

V and J are TRBV9 and TRBJ2-1; either TRBD1 or TRBD2 may fit D (5 bases each). Per germline, CDR1 SGDLS and CDR2 YYNGEE. With 2 bases removed from V and 7 bases from J, the gap between germline ends came to 22 bases. The CDR3 contains 17 residues. The CDR3 loop reads CASSVAPLGAWGNEQFF. CDR3 coding DNA: TGTGCCAGCAGCGTCGCCCCCCTAGGAGCCTGGGGGAATGAGCAGTTCTTC. Full variable domain (rest looked up from reference TRBV9 and TRBJ2-1): DSGVTQTPKHLITATGQRVTLRCSPRSGDLSVYWYQQSLDQGLQFLIQYYNGEERAKGNILERFSAQQFPDLHSELNLSSLELGDSALYFCASSVAPLGAWGNEQFFGPGTRLTVL.

This clone was observed a few times. The J gene is TRBJ2-6, the V gene TRBV7-3; the match to TRBD1 covers 10 bases. There are 19 residues in the CDR3. CDR1 and CDR2 from the germline V gene are SGHTA and FQGTGA. V lost 4 bases, J lost 0 bases, and 9 bases stayed unmatched. CDR3 in DNA: TGTGCCAGCAGCTCGTCGCCGGGACAGGGGCGCTCTGGGGCCAACGTCCTGACTTTC. Residues: CASSSSPGQGRSGANVLTF.

A note on this clone: The sample carries other DNA sequences with the same CDR3. The CDR3 spells CASSGRGPGANVLTF. The CDR3 DNA sequence: TGTGCCAGCAGTGGGAGGGGGCCGGGGGCCAACGTCCTGACTTTC. The V call is TRBV27, the J call TRBJ2-6; D may correspond to TRBD1 or TRBD2 (7 bases each). The CDR3 extends over 15 amino acids. V gave up 5 bases and J gave up 4 bases, with 12 bases separating them. From germline, CDR1 is MNHEY and CDR2 SMNVEV (reference sequence).

The chain uses TRBV4-1 and TRBJ1-1; D is unclear. CDR1 MGHRA and CDR2 YSYEKL come from the germline V gene. CDR3 length equals 15 residues. V was clipped by 3 bases and J by 1 base, with 12 bases between them. The CDR3 spells CASSHPPKGNTEAFF. CDR3 nucleotides: TGCGCCAGCAGCCATCCCCCGAAGGGGAACACTGAAGCTTTCTTT.

The chain employs TRBV28 and TRBJ1-5; the D is unclear. The CDR3 covers 15 residues. Between the trimmed V and J ends, which lost 8 bases and 2 bases, there was a span of 16 bases. CDR1 is MDHEN, CDR2 SYDVKM, per germline. CDR3 sequence (DNA): TGTGCCAGCGGCCCGGTGGGGAGTGGCAATCAGCCCCAGCATTTT. Protein: CASGPVGSGNQPQHF.

The sample holds a few counts of this clone. This rearrangement joins TRBV13 to TRBJ2-6; 13 bases agree with TRBD2. CDR1 and CDR2 from the germline V gene are PRHDT and FYEKMQ (reference sequence). V shed 5 bases and J 0 bases; nucleotides not matched to a gene: 10. The CDR3 is made up of 20 amino acids. CDR3 nucleotides: TGTGCCAGCAGCCCCCCAATGGGACTAGCGGGAAGCTCTGGGGCCAACGTCCTGACTTTC. Its translation: CASSPPMGLAGSSGANVLTF.

The CDR3 nucleotides are TGTGCCAGCAGCCGGGCCTCTGCGAACACCGGGGAGCTGTTTTTT. Its translation is CASSRASANTGELFF. The chain combines TRBV7-9 with TRBJ2-2; D unresolved. V lost 5 bases, J lost 0 bases, and 10 bases lay in between. The CDR3 runs 15 residues. Germline V lookup: CDR1 SEHNR, CDR2 FQNEAQ (reference sequence).

This chain links TRBV15 with TRBJ1-5; D is unresolved. The CDR3 is 15 amino acids. The germline V and J ends were trimmed by 0 bases and 3 bases, with 9 bases remaining between them. The germline V gene encodes CDR1 LNHNV and CDR2 YYDKDF (reference sequence). Here the CDR3 reads CATSRDRWNNQPQHF. CDR3 DNA sequence: TGTGCCACCAGCAGAGACCGATGGAACAATCAGCCCCAGCATTTT. Supplemented by reference TRBV15 and TRBJ1-5, the full variable domain reads DAMVIQNPRYQVTQFGKPVTLSCSQTLNHNVMYWYQQKSSQAPKLLFHYYDKDFNNEADTPDNFQSRRPNTSFCFLDIRSPGLGDTAMYLCATSRDRWNNQPQHFGDGTRLSIL.

The chain is built from TRBV7-2 and TRBJ2-3; 8 nucleotides line up with TRBD2. The CDR3 is 16 amino acids. The V and J ends lost 11 bases and 4 bases, in that order; junction bases with no gene match: 17. CDR1 is SGHTA and CDR2 is FQGNSA in the germline V gene. In DNA, the CDR3 is TGTGCCTCCCCCCCAGCGGGAGTCGCTTCGTCAGATACGCAGTATTTT. Protein: CASPPAGVASSDTQYF.

In this sample, this clone turned up a few times. This chain uses TRBV23-1 with TRBJ1-1; D unclear. TRBV23-1 is marked as an open reading frame, function uncertain. Trimming took 2 bases from V and 1 from J, leaving 8 bases between them. CDR3 length: 14 residues. CDR3: CASSQQFQNTEAFF. The CDR3 DNA reads TGCGCCAGCAGTCAACAGTTTCAGAACACTGAAGCTTTCTTT.

With regard to this clone: A read error may produce the germline difference seen at one junction end. The rearrangement links TRBV28 to TRBJ2-7, with D uncertain. The CDR3 loop spans 12 amino acids. Per the germline V gene, CDR1 is MDHEN and CDR2 is SYDVKM. The CDR3 nucleotides are TGTGCCAGCAGTTTATGGCTCCCTCTTCGTGACTTC. Its translation is CASSLWLPLRDF.

This rearrangement joins TRBV2 to TRBJ1-1, with TRBD1 matching 7 bases. The CDR3 totals 12 residues. Germline CDR1 SNHLY, CDR2 FYNNEI. Trimming cost V 6 bases and J 4 bases; bases outside gene matches: 2. The CDR3, as DNA: TGTGCCAGCAGACAGGGGTCCACTGAAGCTTTCTTT. As protein: CASRQGSTEAFF.

V gene TRBV28 combines with J gene TRBJ2-5, with D perhaps matching TRBD2 (5 bases). Per germline, CDR1 MDHEN and CDR2 SYDVKM. The CDR3 has 15 residues. V gave up 4 bases and J gave up 4 bases, with 16 bases separating them. The CDR3, as DNA: TGTGCCAGCAGTTCACCGGACCGAGGGTCAGAGACCCAGTACTTC. Translation: CASSSPDRGSETQYF.

The chain links TRBV28 to TRBJ1-1; D is possibly TRBD1 (5 bases). The CDR3 totals 15 residues. With 4 bases removed from V and 14 bases from J, the gap between germline ends came to 26 bases. CDR1 MDHEN and CDR2 SYDVKM come from the germline V gene. The CDR3 nucleotides are TGTGCCAGCAGTTCTACAGGCCGGGATAGTGGCTTCCTCTTCTTT. Translating it yields CASSSTGRDSGFLFF.

The chain has TRBV5-1 and TRBJ1-1; D possibly corresponds to TRBD1 (6 bases). Germline-derived CDR1 and CDR2 are SGHRS and YFSETQ. The CDR3 has 16 amino acids. Trimming cost V 1 base and J 2 bases, with 15 bases left between them. The CDR3 nucleotides read TGCGCCAGCAGCTTGACAGTGGGGGCCCCAAACACTGAAGCTTTCTTT. As protein: CASSLTVGAPNTEAFF.

This chain links TRBV21-1 with TRBJ2-5. The J call may be wrong; the DNA end is better matched by TRBJ2-7. TRBV21-1 is a pseudogene segment. CDR3 size: 15 residues. CDR3 sequence: CASSKSEGPNYEQYF. The CDR3 bases are TGTGCCAGCAGCAAATCAGAGGGACCCAACTACGAGCAGTACTTC.

The V gene is TRBV4-3, the J gene TRBJ1-3; TRBD1 agrees at 9 bases. V lost 0 bases, J lost 4 bases, and 10 bases stayed unmatched. Germline V gene data show CDR1 as LGHNA and CDR2 as YSLEER. This CDR3 spans 18 amino acids. Here the CDR3 DNA reads TGCGCCAGCAGCCAAGATCTGGGACAGGGATTTTACGGAAACACCATATATTTT. Translation: CASSQDLGQGFYGNTIYF.

V and J are TRBV7-2 and TRBJ1-1; no definite D call. CDR3 length: 11 residues. Germline V gene data show CDR1 as SGHTA and CDR2 as FQGNSA. V lost 0 bases, J lost 7 bases, and 3 bases lay in between. CDR3: CASSLAGEAFF. The DNA for the CDR3 is TGTGCCAGCAGCTTAGCGGGTGAAGCTTTCTTT.

Note on this clone: Other DNA sequences of this sample code for an identical CDR3. The CDR3 bases are TGCGCCAGCAGCCAAGGGGGGCGGTCGAGCTCCTACGAGCAGTACTTC. It codes for CASSQGGRSSSYEQYF. This chain uses TRBV4-1 with TRBJ2-7; tentatively, D is TRBD1 (6 bases). CDR3 length equals 16 residues. From germline, CDR1 is MGHRA and CDR2 YSYEKL. Trimming took 1 base from V and 0 from J, leaving 13 bases between them.

The gene calls are TRBV5-1 and TRBJ2-7; 13 nucleotides align to TRBD2. The V segment lost 4 bases and the J segment 4 bases; nucleotides outside the gene matches: 8. From germline, CDR1 is SGHRS and CDR2 YFSETQ. The CDR3 sequence is 16 residues long. The CDR3 DNA reads TGCGCCAGCAGCCCAGCCGGACTAGCGGGAGTTTACGAGCAGTACTTC. This gives the protein CASSPAGLAGVYEQYF.

The CDR3, as DNA: TGTGCCAGCAGCCCCGGACCGGGTAAAAGCACAGATACGCAGTATTTT. As protein: CASSPGPGKSTDTQYF. The V gene is TRBV11-1, the J gene TRBJ2-3; unclear D gene. CDR3 length: 16 amino acids. The germline V gene encodes CDR1 SGHAT and CDR2 FQDESV (reference sequence). V was clipped by 5 bases and J by 0 bases, with 15 bases between them.

This chain connects TRBV5-4 to TRBJ1-4, with 8 bases aligning to TRBD1. Germline lookup yields CDR1 SGHNT and CDR2 YYREEE (reference sequence). The CDR3 spans 15 residues. J was trimmed by 8 bases and V by 3 bases; bases with no gene match: 9. DNA of the CDR3: TGTGCCAGCAGCTCGCGGACAGGGAGTGAAGAAAAACTGTTTTTT. Protein: CASSSRTGSEEKLFF. Full variable domain (rest looked up from reference TRBV5-4 and TRBJ1-4): ETGVTQSPTHLIKTRGQQVTLRCSSQSGHNTVSWYQQALGQGPQFIFQYYREEENGRGNFPPRFSGLQFPNYSSELNVNALELDDSALYLCASSSRTGSEEKLFFGSGTQLSVL.

This chain connects TRBV19 to TRBJ2-3; 9 nucleotides agree with TRBD1. V lost 6 bases, J lost 2 bases, and 12 bases stayed unmatched. CDR3 length: 17 residues. Germline values: CDR1 LNHDA, CDR2 SQIVND (reference sequence). Here the CDR3 DNA reads TGTGCCAGTAGAACAGTCCTTGGACAGGGGACCACAGATACGCAGTATTTT. This codes for CASRTVLGQGTTDTQYF. The complete variable domain, with remaining parts taken from reference TRBV19 and TRBJ2-3, reads DGGITQSPKYLFRKEGQNVTLSCEQNLNHDAMYWYRQDPGQGLRLIYYSQIVNDFQKGDIAEGYSVSREKKESFPLTVTSAQKNPTAFYLCASRTVLGQGTTDTQYFGPGTRLTVL.

The chain is built from TRBV25-1 and TRBJ1-2; unclear D gene. Deletions cut 4 bases from V and 7 bases from J, with 13 bases between. The CDR3 totals 13 residues. From germline, CDR1 is MGHDK and CDR2 SYGVNS. The CDR3 sequence is CASSAHPGGGYTF. CDR3 nucleotides: TGTGCCAGCAGTGCACACCCGGGTGGTGGCTACACCTTC.